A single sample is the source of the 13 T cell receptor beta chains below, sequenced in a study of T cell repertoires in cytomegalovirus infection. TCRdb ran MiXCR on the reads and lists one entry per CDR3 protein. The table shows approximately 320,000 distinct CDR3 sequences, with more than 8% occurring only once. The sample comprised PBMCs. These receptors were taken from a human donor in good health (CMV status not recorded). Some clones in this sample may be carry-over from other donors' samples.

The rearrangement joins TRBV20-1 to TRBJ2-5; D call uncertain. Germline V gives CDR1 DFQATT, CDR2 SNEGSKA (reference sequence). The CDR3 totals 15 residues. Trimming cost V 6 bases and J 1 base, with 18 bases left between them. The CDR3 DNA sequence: TGCAGTGCCCCCAGACGGTCGGATCGCCAAGAGACCCAGTACTTC. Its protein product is CSAPRRSDRQETQYF.

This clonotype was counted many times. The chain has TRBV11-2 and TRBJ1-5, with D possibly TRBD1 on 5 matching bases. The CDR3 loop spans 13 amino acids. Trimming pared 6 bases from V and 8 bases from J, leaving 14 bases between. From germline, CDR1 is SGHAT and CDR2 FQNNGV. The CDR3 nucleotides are TGTGCCAGCAGTTTAAGCCGGGGGAAGCCCCAGCATTTT. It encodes CASSLSRGKPQHF.

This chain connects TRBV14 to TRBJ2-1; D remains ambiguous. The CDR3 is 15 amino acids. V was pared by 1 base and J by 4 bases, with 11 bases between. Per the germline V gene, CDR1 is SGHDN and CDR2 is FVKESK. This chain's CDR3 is CASSQVNRRYNEQFF. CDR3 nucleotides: TGTGCCAGCAGCCAAGTAAACAGAAGATACAATGAGCAGTTCTTC.

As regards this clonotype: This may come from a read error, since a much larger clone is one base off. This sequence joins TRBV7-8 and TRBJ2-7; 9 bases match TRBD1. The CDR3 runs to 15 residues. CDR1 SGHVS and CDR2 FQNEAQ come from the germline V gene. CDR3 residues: CASSTQTGGSSEQYF. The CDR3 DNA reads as TGTGCCAGCAGCACCCAGACAGGGGGGTCCTCCGAGCAGTACTTC.

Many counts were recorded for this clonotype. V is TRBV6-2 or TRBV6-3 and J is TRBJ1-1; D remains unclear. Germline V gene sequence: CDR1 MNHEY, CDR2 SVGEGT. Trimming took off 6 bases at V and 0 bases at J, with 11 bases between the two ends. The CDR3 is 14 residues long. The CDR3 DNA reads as TGTGCCAGCAGCCGCCCTGTTTTGAACACTGAAGCTTTCTTT. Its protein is CASSRPVLNTEAFF.

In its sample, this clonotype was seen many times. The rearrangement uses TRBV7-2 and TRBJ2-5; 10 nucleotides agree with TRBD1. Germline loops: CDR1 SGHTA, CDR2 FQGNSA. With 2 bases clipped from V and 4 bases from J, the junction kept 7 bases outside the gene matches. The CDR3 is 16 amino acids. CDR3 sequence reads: CASSLRRQGARETQYF. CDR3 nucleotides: TGTGCCAGCAGCTTAAGACGACAGGGGGCGAGAGAGACCCAGTACTTC.

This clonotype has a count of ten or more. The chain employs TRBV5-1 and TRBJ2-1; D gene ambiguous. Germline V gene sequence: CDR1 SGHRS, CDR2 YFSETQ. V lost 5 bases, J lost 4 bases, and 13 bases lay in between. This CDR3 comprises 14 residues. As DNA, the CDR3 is TGCGCCAGCAGTCGGCCGGACCTTTACAATGAGCAGTTCTTC. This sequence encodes CASSRPDLYNEQFF.

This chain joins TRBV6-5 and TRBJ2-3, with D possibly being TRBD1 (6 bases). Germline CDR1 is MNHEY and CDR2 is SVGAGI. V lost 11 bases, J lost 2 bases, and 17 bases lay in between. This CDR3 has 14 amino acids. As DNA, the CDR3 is TGTGCCCGACAGACAGGAGCCCACACAGATACGCAGTATTTT. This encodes CARQTGAHTDTQYF.

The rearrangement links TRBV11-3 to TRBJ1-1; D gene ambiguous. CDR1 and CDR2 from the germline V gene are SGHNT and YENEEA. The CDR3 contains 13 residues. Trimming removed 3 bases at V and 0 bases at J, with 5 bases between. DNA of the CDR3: TGTGCCAGCAGCTTTCAGGTGAACACTGAAGCTTTCTTT. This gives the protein CASSFQVNTEAFF.

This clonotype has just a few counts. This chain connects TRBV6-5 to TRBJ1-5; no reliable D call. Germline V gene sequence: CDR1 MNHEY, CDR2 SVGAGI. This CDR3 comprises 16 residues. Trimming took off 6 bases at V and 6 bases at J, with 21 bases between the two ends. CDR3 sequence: CASSLTQGSGPQPQHF. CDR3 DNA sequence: TGTGCCAGCAGCCTCACCCAAGGCAGCGGACCTCAGCCCCAGCATTTT.

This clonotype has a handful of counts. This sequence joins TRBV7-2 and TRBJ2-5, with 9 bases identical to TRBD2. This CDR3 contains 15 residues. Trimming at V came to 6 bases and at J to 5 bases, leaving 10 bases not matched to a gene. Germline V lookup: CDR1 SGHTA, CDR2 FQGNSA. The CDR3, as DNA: TGTGCCAGCAGGGTATCGGCGGGAGGGACGGAGACCCAGTACTTC. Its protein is CASRVSAGGTETQYF.

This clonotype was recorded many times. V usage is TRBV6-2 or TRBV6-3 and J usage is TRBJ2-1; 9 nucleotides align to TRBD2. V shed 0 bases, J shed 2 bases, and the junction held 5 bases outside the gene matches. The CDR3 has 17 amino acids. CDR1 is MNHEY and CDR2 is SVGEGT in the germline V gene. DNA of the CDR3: TGTGCCAGCAGTTACTCGGGACTAGCAGGCACCTACAATGAGCAGTTCTTC. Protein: CASSYSGLAGTYNEQFF.

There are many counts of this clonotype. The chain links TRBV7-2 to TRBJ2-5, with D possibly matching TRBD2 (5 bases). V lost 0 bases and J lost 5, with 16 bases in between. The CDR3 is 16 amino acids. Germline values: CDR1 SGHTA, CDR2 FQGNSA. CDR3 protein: CASSLAYPRAQETQYF. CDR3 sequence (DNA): TGTGCCAGCAGCTTAGCGTACCCGAGGGCTCAGGAGACCCAGTACTTC.